These T cell receptor beta chains were read from a single sample in a study of radiation and T cells in renal cell carcinoma. Produced via immunoSEQ multiplex PCR; TCRdb's table is partial and in-frame only. The sample holds under 150,000 clones; 75% to 90% are singletons and the top ten take 1.9%. The source was blood, collected from a patient whose treatment included radiotherapy and nephrectomy. All receptors come from a woman in her sixties with renal cell carcinoma. CDR3s include the opening cysteine and the closing phenylalanine or tryptophan. D genes are given only for firm matches. Only part of the rows carry a size: once, few, many, or a class if the clone is expanded.

V: TRBV10-2; D: NA; J: TRBJ1-1; size: NA; CDR3: CASSVQQNTEAFF; DNA: TGCGCCAGCAGTGTACAGCAGAACACTGAAGCTTTCTTT
V: TRBV11-2; D: NA; J: TRBJ1-6; size: NA; CDR3: CASSGDRNYSPLHF; DNA: TGTGCCAGCAGCGGAGACAGGAACTATTCACCCCTCCACTTT
V: TRBV19; D: NA; J: TRBJ1-1; size: NA; CDR3: CASSVPQGNTEAFF; DNA: TGTGCCAGTAGTGTCCCACAGGGGAACACTGAAGCTTTCTTT
V: TRBV10-1; D: NA; J: TRBJ2-2; size: NA; CDR3: CASSESTLPHTGELFF; DNA: TGCGCCAGCAGTGAGTCGACTCTCCCGCACACCGGGGAGCTGTTTTTT
V: TRBV5-4; D: NA; J: TRBJ2-1; size: NA; CDR3: CASSSPGTSSYNEQFF; DNA: TGTGCCAGCAGCTCCCCCGGGACGAGCTCCTACAATGAGCAGTTCTTC
V: TRBV5-1; D: NA; J: TRBJ1-1; size: NA; CDR3: CASSYIQGPDTEAFF; DNA: TGCGCCAGCAGCTATATACAGGGACCCGACACTGAAGCTTTCTTT
V: TRBV10-3; D: NA; J: TRBJ1-2; size: NA; CDR3: CAISESTRNSGYTF; DNA: TGTGCCATCAGTGAGTCAACGAGGAACTCTGGCTACACCTTC
V: TRBV5-8; D: NA; J: TRBJ1-1; size: NA; CDR3: CASSGEDPKLSEAFF; DNA: TGTGCCAGCAGCGGAGAGGACCCGAAGTTGTCTGAAGCTTTCTTT
V: TRBV6-1; D: TRBD1; J: TRBJ1-2; size: NA; CDR3: CASSVGTAGYTF; DNA: TGTGCCAGCAGTGTAGGGACAGCCGGCTACACCTTC
V: TRBV5-1; D: NA; J: TRBJ1-6; size: NA; CDR3: CASSYMPGKDSPLHF; DNA: TGCGCCAGCAGCTATATGCCAGGGAAGGATTCACCCCTCCACTTT
V: TRBV5-1; D: NA; J: TRBJ2-2; size: NA; CDR3: CASSLAENTGELFF; DNA: TGCGCCAGCAGCTTGGCGGAGAACACCGGGGAGCTGTTTTTT
V: TRBV19; D: NA; J: TRBJ2-1; size: NA; CDR3: CASSIGGDTYNEQFF; DNA: TGTGCCAGTAGTATCGGAGGGGACACCTACAATGAGCAGTTCTTC
V: TRBV6-6; D: NA; J: TRBJ1-3; size: NA; CDR3: CASSQGNTIYF; DNA: TGTGCCAGCAGTCAGGGAAACACCATATATTTT
V: TRBV2; D: TRBD1; J: TRBJ1-2; size: NA; CDR3: CASSIRTGEYGYTF; DNA: TGTGCCAGCAGTATACGGACAGGGGAGTATGGCTACACCTTC
V: TRBV14; D: NA; J: TRBJ2-7; size: once; CDR3: CASSQDRNRGPGDEQYF; DNA: TGTGCCAGCAGCCAAGATCGGAACAGGGGCCCGGGGGACGAGCAGTACTTC
V: TRBV10-2; D: TRBD2; J: TRBJ2-4; size: NA; CDR3: CASSGLAGAAENIQYF; DNA: TGCGCCAGCAGTGGGCTAGCGGGAGCGGCCGAAAACATTCAGTACTTC
V: TRBV7-9; D: NA; J: TRBJ1-4; size: NA; CDR3: CASSPTTNEKLFF; DNA: TGTGCCAGCAGCCCCACAACTAATGAAAAACTGTTTTTT
V: TRBV19; D: TRBD1; J: TRBJ1-5; size: NA; CDR3: CASNRQGGNSNQPQHF; DNA: TGTGCCAGTAATCGACAGGGTGGGAATAGCAATCAGCCCCAGCATTTT
V: TRBV4-2; D: TRBD2; J: TRBJ2-3; size: NA; CDR3: CASSQAGGETDTQYF; DNA: TGTGCCAGCAGCCAAGCGGGAGGGGAGACAGATACGCAGTATTTT
V: TRBV7-2; D: TRBD2; J: TRBJ2-3; size: NA; CDR3: CASSLVGGGAGTQYF; DNA: TGTGCCAGCAGCTTAGTGGGCGGGGGAGCTGGTACGCAGTATTTT
V: TRBV9; D: NA; J: TRBJ2-1; size: NA; CDR3: CASSPGLRGKANEQFF; DNA: TGTGCCAGCAGCCCCGGCCTGCGGGGAAAAGCGAATGAGCAGTTCTTC
V: TRBV23-1; D: TRBD2; J: TRBJ2-1; size: NA; CDR3: CASSLHPSGSYNEQFF; DNA: TGCGCCAGCAGCCTCCACCCTAGCGGTTCCTACAATGAGCAGTTCTTC
V: TRBV5-1; D: TRBD2; J: TRBJ2-1; size: once; CDR3: CASSPTSGGYNEQFF; DNA: TGCGCCAGCAGCCCCACTAGCGGGGGGTACAATGAGCAGTTCTTC
V: TRBV29-1; D: NA; J: TRBJ2-3; size: NA; CDR3: CSVEIGRDSTDTQYF; DNA: TGCAGCGTTGAAATCGGCAGGGATAGCACAGATACGCAGTATTTT
V: TRBV10-3; D: NA; J: TRBJ1-5; size: NA; CDR3: CAISEREFNQPQHF; DNA: TGTGCCATCAGTGAGAGGGAGTTCAATCAGCCCCAGCATTTT
V: TRBV4-1; D: NA; J: TRBJ1-3; size: few; CDR3: CASSPGPGKGSGNTIYF; DNA: TGCGCCAGCAGCCCTGGACCCGGGAAGGGCTCTGGAAACACCATATATTTT
V: TRBV19; D: NA; J: TRBJ1-5; size: NA; CDR3: CASSISGNSNQPQHF; DNA: TGTGCCAGTAGTATCAGTGGGAATAGCAATCAGCCCCAGCATTTT
V: TRBV7-2; D: TRBD1; J: TRBJ2-2; size: NA; CDR3: CASRLGTGANTGELFF; DNA: TGTGCCAGCAGGTTGGGGACAGGGGCAAACACCGGGGAGCTGTTTTTT
V: TRBV6-5; D: TRBD1; J: TRBJ1-6; size: NA; CDR3: CASSSLGQGNSPLHF; DNA: TGTGCCAGCAGTTCCCTGGGACAGGGTAATTCACCCCTCCACTTT
V: TRBV19; D: TRBD1; J: TRBJ2-7; size: NA; CDR3: CASSIRDRAYEQYF; DNA: TGTGCCAGTAGTATTCGGGACAGAGCCTACGAGCAGTACTTC
V: TRBV9; D: TRBD1; J: TRBJ1-2; size: NA; CDR3: CASSGQGRYGYTF; DNA: TGTGCCAGCTCGGGACAGGGGCGCTATGGCTACACCTTC
V: TRBV11-3; D: TRBD1; J: TRBJ2-7; size: NA; CDR3: CASSVDRGSYEQYF; DNA: TGTGCCAGCAGCGTAGACAGGGGGTCCTACGAGCAGTACTTC
V: TRBV7-2; D: TRBD1; J: TRBJ1-1; size: NA; CDR3: CASSSWTGAFNTEAFF; DNA: TGTGCCAGCAGCTCCTGGACAGGGGCCTTCAACACTGAAGCTTTCTTT
V: TRBV6-1; D: NA; J: TRBJ2-7; size: NA; CDR3: CASSGGPYEQYF; DNA: TGTGCCAGCAGTGGGGGGCCCTACGAGCAGTACTTC
V: TRBV6-1; D: NA; J: TRBJ1-6; size: NA; CDR3: CASSEVAGDNSPLHF; DNA: TGTGCCAGCAGTGAAGTGGCAGGGGATAACTCACCCCTCCACTTT
V: TRBV6-5; D: TRBD1; J: TRBJ2-2; size: NA; CDR3: CASRWDRNTGELFF; DNA: TGTGCCAGCAGATGGGACAGGAACACCGGGGAGCTGTTTTTT
V: TRBV7-2; D: NA; J: TRBJ2-2; size: once; CDR3: CASSAGNANTGELFF; DNA: TGTGCCAGCAGCGCAGGGAATGCGAACACCGGGGAGCTGTTTTTT
V: TRBV6-1; D: NA; J: TRBJ1-3; size: NA; CDR3: CASSPRGDGNTIYF; DNA: TGTGCCAGCAGCCCTCGGGGGGATGGAAACACCATATATTTT
V: TRBV4-1; D: NA; J: TRBJ1-5; size: once; CDR3: CASSIAGGGNQPQHF; DNA: TGCGCCAGCAGCATTGCGGGGGGTGGGAATCAGCCCCAGCATTTT
V: TRBV11-2; D: NA; J: TRBJ2-7; size: NA; CDR3: CASNKQGSYEQYF; DNA: TGTGCCAGCAACAAACAGGGTTCCTACGAGCAGTACTTC
V: TRBV7-9; D: TRBD1; J: TRBJ2-1; size: NA; CDR3: CATAGTGVDNEQFF; DNA: TGTGCCACCGCCGGGACAGGGGTTGACAATGAGCAGTTCTTC
V: TRBV19; D: TRBD1; J: TRBJ2-3; size: NA; CDR3: CASRSGGIDTQYF; DNA: TGTGCCAGTAGATCAGGGGGCATCGATACGCAGTATTTT
V: TRBV18; D: TRBD2; J: TRBJ2-7; size: NA; CDR3: CASSPAAGVRDEQYF; DNA: TGTGCCAGCTCACCAGCCGCGGGGGTGAGGGACGAGCAGTACTTC
V: TRBV11-2; D: NA; J: TRBJ2-6; size: NA; CDR3: CASSQRVDSGANVLTF; DNA: TGTGCCAGCAGCCAAAGAGTGGACTCTGGGGCCAACGTCCTGACTTTC
V: TRBV28; D: NA; J: TRBJ2-1; size: NA; CDR3: CASSPRSNEQFF; DNA: TGTGCCAGCAGTCCCCGTTCTAATGAGCAGTTCTTC
V: TRBV5-5; D: TRBD1; J: TRBJ2-2; size: NA; CDR3: CASSIGQGTGELFF; DNA: TGTGCCAGCAGCATAGGACAGGGGACCGGGGAGCTGTTTTTT
V: TRBV6-4; D: TRBD1; J: TRBJ2-3; size: NA; CDR3: CASSAGTGSADTQYF; DNA: TGTGCCAGCAGTGCCGGGACAGGGAGCGCAGATACGCAGTATTTT
V: TRBV19; D: NA; J: TRBJ1-2; size: NA; CDR3: CASSMVLTYGYTF; DNA: TGTGCCAGTAGTATGGTGCTGACGTACGGCTACACCTTC
V: TRBV5-4; D: NA; J: TRBJ1-2; size: NA; CDR3: CASSLRQAYGYTF; DNA: TGTGCCAGCAGCTTGAGACAGGCCTATGGCTACACCTTC
V: TRBV2; D: TRBD1; J: TRBJ2-7; size: NA; CDR3: CASRGDSSYEQYF; DNA: TGTGCCAGCAGGGGGGACAGCTCCTACGAGCAGTACTTC
V: TRBV7-9; D: NA; J: TRBJ1-1; size: NA; CDR3: CASTPGLQNTEAFF; DNA: TGTGCCAGCACCCCGGGACTCCAGAACACTGAAGCTTTCTTT
V: TRBV6-5; D: TRBD1; J: TRBJ1-2; size: NA; CDR3: CACAGTGGSYGYTF; DNA: TGTGCCTGCGCCGGGACAGGGGGCAGCTATGGCTACACCTTC
V: TRBV28; D: TRBD1; J: TRBJ2-3; size: NA; CDR3: CASNTGERGYADTQYF; DNA: TGTGCCAGCAACACAGGGGAGAGGGGCTACGCAGATACGCAGTATTTT
V: TRBV7-3; D: NA; J: TRBJ1-1; size: NA; CDR3: CASSLGGMNTEAFF; DNA: TGTGCCAGCAGCTTAGGAGGAATGAACACTGAAGCTTTCTTT